The 23 T cell receptor beta chains given below trace back to one sample, sequenced in a study of T cell repertoires in cytomegalovirus infection (dated by TCRdb to between 2018 and 2020). Instrument used: Illumina HiSeq 1500. In TCRdb, the public reads were trimmed at Q25 with fastp and aligned with MiXCR, with productive beta chains retained. Here each entry gathers all rows of one CDR3 protein and keeps the most common genes and DNA. The sample records approximately 490,000 distinct CDR3 sequences, about 11% of which are singletons. Roughly a tenth of the sample comes from the top ten. Sequencing used PBMCs. These receptors were collected from a human donor in good health (CMV status not recorded). Some clones in this sample may be carry-over from other donors' samples.

This clonotype was counted many times. This chain connects TRBV15 to TRBJ1-5; 7 bases map to TRBD1. This CDR3 contains 14 residues. Germline CDR1 reads LNHNV; CDR2 reads YYDKDF (reference sequence). The trim removed 5 bases at V and 7 bases at J, leaving 8 bases unmatched. The CDR3 region is CATSLTGVGQPQHF. CDR3 in DNA: TGTGCCACCAGCTTAACAGGGGTAGGACAGCCCCAGCATTTT.

This clonotype was found many times. V gene TRBV29-1 combines with J gene TRBJ1-4; D unclear. Germline CDR1 reads SQVTM; CDR2 reads ANQGSEA. This CDR3 is 11 amino acids long. The V gene lost 4 bases and the J gene lost 3 bases, with 3 bases spanning the gap. The CDR3 here is CSVVSNEKLFF. The CDR3 DNA follows: TGCAGCGTTGTATCTAATGAAAAACTGTTTTTT. The full variable domain, in which reference TRBV29-1 and TRBJ1-4 provide the parts outside the CDR3, is SAVISQKPSRDICQRGTSLTIQCQVDSQVTMMFWYRQQPGQSLTLIATANQGSEATYESGFVIDKFPISRPNLTFSTLTVSNMSPEDSSIYLCSVVSNEKLFFGSGTQLSVL.

Comments on this clonotype: Being one base from a much bigger clone, this may be a read error. The gene calls are TRBV12-3 or TRBV12-4 and TRBJ2-1; 9 nucleotides agree with TRBD1. Germline trimming cut 6 bases from V and 4 bases from J; bases unmatched to any gene: 7. The CDR3 has 15 amino acids. Here the CDR3 DNA reads TGTGCCAGCAGGTTCGACAGGGGGTTTTACAATGAGCAGTTCTTC. This encodes CASRFDRGFYNEQFF.

The V and J genes are TRBV20-1 and TRBJ2-1; D is undetermined. In germline, CDR1 is DFQATT, CDR2 SNEGSKA (reference sequence). V lost 5 bases, J lost 3 bases, and 5 bases lay in between. The CDR3 extends over 11 amino acids. The CDR3 reads CSAGHYNEQFF. CDR3 DNA: TGCAGTGCTGGTCACTACAATGAGCAGTTCTTC.

In the case of this clonotype: This could be a read error, since a much larger clone is one nucleotide away. The chain has TRBV2 and TRBJ1-5, with unresolved D. V was trimmed by 4 bases and J by 7 bases, leaving 14 bases between them. Germline-derived CDR1 and CDR2 are SNHLY and FYNNEI. This CDR3 comprises 14 residues. For the CDR3, the DNA is TGTGCCAGCAGTGTACGAAGGGTTCGACAGCCCCAGCATTTT. Protein product: CASSVRRVRQPQHF.

This clonotype was observed at least ten times. V usage is TRBV12-5 and J usage is TRBJ2-1; D is unclear. V was clipped by 1 base and J by 5 bases, with 3 bases between them. From germline, CDR1 is LGHNT and CDR2 FRNRAP. The CDR3 totals 12 residues. For the CDR3, the DNA is TGTGCTAGTGGTTTGGACAACAATGAGCAGTTCTTC. It yields the protein CASGLDNNEQFF.

This clonotype was recorded many times. J is TRBJ2-6 and V is TRBV10-3, with D maybe TRBD1 (6 bases). The CDR3 covers 14 residues. Germline V gene sequence: CDR1 ENHRY, CDR2 SYGVKD. The V gene lost 8 bases and the J gene lost 4 bases, with 12 bases spanning the gap. The DNA for the CDR3 is TGTGCCATCGCCCCAGGGACAGGGGCCAACGTCCTGACTTTC. Its protein is CAIAPGTGANVLTF.

This clonotype was seen at least ten times. This sequence joins TRBV7-8 and TRBJ2-3; the match to TRBD2 covers 12 bases. Germline V gives CDR1 SGHVS, CDR2 FQNEAQ. Trimming removed 9 bases from V and 4 bases from J; junction bases left unmatched: 20. CDR3 length: 19 amino acids. The CDR3 region has the DNA TGTGCCAGTACGGACCCGCGGGGACTAGCGGGTTGGGAGGCAGATACGCAGTATTTT. Protein sequence: CASTDPRGLAGWEADTQYF.

The sample holds many counts of this clonotype. The chain has TRBV5-4 and TRBJ2-6; D perhaps matches TRBD1 (6 bases). The CDR3 covers 20 residues. CDR1 and CDR2 (germline): SGHNT, YYREEE (reference sequence). V gave up 4 bases and J gave up 0 bases, with 23 bases separating them. The CDR3 nucleotides are TGTGCCAGCAGCCCAGTGGGGGCCCCGGGACAAACCTCTGGGGCCAACGTCCTGACTTTC. The encoded protein is CASSPVGAPGQTSGANVLTF.

The gene calls are TRBV20-1 and TRBJ1-2; 11 positions match TRBD1. This CDR3 has 13 amino acids. Per the germline V gene, CDR1 is DFQATT and CDR2 is SNEGSKA (reference sequence). V was clipped by 3 bases and J by 7 bases; unmatched bases: 4. The chain's CDR3 is CSARGQGESGYTF. The CDR3 region has the DNA TGCAGTGCTAGGGGACAGGGGGAGTCTGGCTACACCTTC.

This clonotype was seen at least ten times. This rearrangement joins TRBV12-3 or TRBV12-4 to TRBJ2-3; 10 bases are shared with TRBD2. The CDR3 is made up of 17 amino acids. Germline trimming cut 2 bases from V and 6 bases from J; bases unmatched to any gene: 11. In DNA, the CDR3 is TGTGCCAGCAGTTTAATGTTAGCGGGGGGTGTCGTCGATACGCAGTATTTT. It yields the protein CASSLMLAGGVVDTQYF.

This clonotype was seen repeatedly, ten times or more. The V and J genes are TRBV6-1 and TRBJ1-6, with 7 positions matching TRBD1. In germline, CDR1 is MNHNS, CDR2 SASEGT. J gave up 9 bases and V 5 bases, and 10 bases lay outside the gene matches. The CDR3 covers 15 residues. DNA of the CDR3: TGTGCCAGCAGTAAACAGGGGAGCCGTAGTTCACCCCTCCACTTT. It encodes CASSKQGSRSSPLHF.

At least ten counts were recorded for this clonotype. The CDR3 DNA reads as TGTGCCACCAGTGATCGGGACACCGAGGGCAATCAGCCCCAGCATTTT. Its protein is CATSDRDTEGNQPQHF. The chain joins TRBV24-1 to TRBJ1-5; D is possibly TRBD1 (6 bases). The V gene lost 3 bases and the J gene lost 2 bases, with 13 bases spanning the gap. Germline CDR1 is KGHDR and CDR2 is SFDVKD. The CDR3 has 16 amino acids.

This clonotype was counted many times. The rearrangement links TRBV7-8 to TRBJ1-1; perhaps TRBD1 as D (5 bases). Trimming shortened V by 1 base and J by 1 base, and 13 bases separated the two germline ends. In germline, CDR1 is SGHVS, CDR2 FQNEAQ. The CDR3 consists of 16 residues. The CDR3 spells CASSLDAGGWNTEAFF. CDR3 DNA: TGTGCCAGCAGCTTAGACGCCGGGGGTTGGAACACTGAAGCTTTCTTT.

The chain is built from TRBV5-4 and TRBJ1-6; 9 bases are a match to TRBD1. The V and J ends lost 2 bases and 7 bases, in that order; junction bases with no gene match: 4. Germline V gene lookup returns CDR1 SGHNT and CDR2 YYREEE (reference sequence). The length of the CDR3 is 15 residues. The CDR3: CASSLQGAQNSPLHF. The CDR3 DNA reads TGTGCCAGCAGCTTACAGGGGGCGCAGAATTCACCCCTCCACTTT.

At least ten counts were recorded for this clonotype. The chain uses TRBV7-9 and TRBJ2-2; 9 bases are a match to TRBD2. CDR3 length equals 14 residues. J gave up 8 bases and V 9 bases, and 10 bases lay outside the gene matches. CDR1 is SEHNR and CDR2 is FQNEAQ in the germline V gene (reference sequence). The CDR3 sequence: CASSRLGLAGELFF. The CDR3 region has the DNA TGTGCCAGTAGTCGGTTGGGACTAGCTGGGGAGCTGTTTTTT.

This clonotype has only a few counts. The chain carries TRBV12-3 or TRBV12-4 and TRBJ1-1, with D unclear. The CDR3 length is 15 residues. V shed 1 base and J shed 0 bases, with 9 bases lying between them. CDR3: CASSLENRLNTEAFF. CDR3 DNA sequence: TGTGCCAGCAGTTTAGAGAACAGATTGAACACTGAAGCTTTCTTT.

The chain couples TRBV11-2 to TRBJ2-5, with no clear D. From germline, CDR1 is SGHAT and CDR2 FQNNGV. CDR3 length equals 12 residues. Trimming took 5 bases from V and 5 from J, leaving 9 bases between them. CDR3 in DNA: TGTGCCAGCAGCCCCCCACGGGAGACCCAGTACTTC. Protein sequence: CASSPPRETQYF.

This chain connects TRBV5-1 to TRBJ1-2; a possible D gene is TRBD1 (6 bases). Germline loops: CDR1 SGHRS, CDR2 YFSETQ. The CDR3 has 14 residues. Trimming pared 0 bases from V and 4 bases from J, leaving 10 bases between. This CDR3 reads CASSLDGDTYGYTF. CDR3 sequence (DNA): TGCGCCAGCAGCTTGGATGGGGACACCTATGGCTACACCTTC.

In the case of this clonotype: This may stem from a read error, because a much larger clone lies one nucleotide away. No conserved phenylalanine or tryptophan ends this CDR3, so it is likely a read error. The CDR3 spells CASSSGRNEQFL. Written as DNA, the CDR3 is TGTGCCAGCAGCTCCGGACGCAATGAGCAGTTCTTG. V usage is TRBV7-9 and J usage is TRBJ2-1; D is unresolved. CDR1 is SEHNR and CDR2 is FQNEAQ in the germline V gene (reference sequence). The CDR3 length is 12 residues. V lost 4 bases, J lost 6 bases, and 7 bases lay in between.

This clonotype has just a few counts. This sequence joins TRBV6-2 or TRBV6-3 and TRBJ1-5; D is uncertain. Per the germline V gene, CDR1 is MNHEY and CDR2 is SVGEGT. Trimming shortened V by 4 bases and J by 7 bases, and 14 bases separated the two germline ends. The CDR3 runs 14 residues. The DNA for the CDR3 is TGTGCCAGCAGTTCGGCCCAAGAGTTCCAGCCCCAGCATTTT. This gives the protein CASSSAQEFQPQHF.

This clonotype was seen at least ten times. The genes are TRBV11-2 and TRBJ2-2; 7 bases match TRBD2. CDR1 SGHAT and CDR2 FQNNGV come from the germline V gene. CDR3 length: 14 residues. The ends lost 7 bases at V and 4 bases at J; junction bases unmatched: 6. CDR3 loop: CASTRSGGTGELFF. DNA for the CDR3: TGTGCCAGCACACGCTCGGGGGGCACCGGGGAGCTGTTTTTT.

This clonotype was counted a few times. The chain links TRBV11-2 to TRBJ1-2, with 7 bases fitting TRBD1. With 5 bases clipped from V and 7 bases from J, the junction kept 13 bases outside the gene matches. CDR1 SGHAT and CDR2 FQNNGV come from the germline V gene. This CDR3 has 15 amino acids. The CDR3, as DNA: TGTGCCAGCAGCCATATATTAACGGGACAGCTTGGCTACACCTTC. Residues: CASSHILTGQLGYTF.